The source of this T cell receptor (beta chain) is a study of blood T cells in healthy people across ages. The germline gives CDR1 MGHRA, CDR2 YSYEKL. The V end lost 2 bases, the J end lost 0 bases, and 10 bases lay between the germline ends. The CDR3 sequence is 15 residues long. Then a second PCR, running roughly 6 to 11 cycles, was carried out with a sample-barcoded 5' primer and a J-beta primer mix. TCRdb itself ran the 5' RACE reads through MiXCR, one entry per CDR3 protein. The table has about 840,000 distinct CDR3 sequences, 25% to 30% seen once. This same sample was also part of a study on T cells of mothers and their children.

The sequence came from a woman aged 40 to 50 in good health. Sequenced material: blood. The J gene is TRBJ1-2, the V gene TRBV4-1; possible D gene TRBD1, 5 bases. The CDR3 coding sequence is TGCGCCAGCAGCCAACCCACGGGGCCTAACTATGGCTACACCTTC. This translates into CASSQPTGPNYGYTF.